These 9 T cell receptor beta chains were all obtained from the same sample, sequenced in a study of cytomegalovirus exposure and HLA in healthy donors. It was with 60 Vbeta and 13 Jbeta primers that the PCR ran. Assay: immunoSEQ multiplex PCR; the TCRdb copy retains only in-frame clones and omits some. The table lists 150,000 to 200,000 clones, over 70% of them singletons. The sample comprised PBMCs. These receptors came from a man in his forties or fifties in good health and CMV-seronegative.

The chain employs TRBV9 and TRBJ1-2, with 12 nucleotides matching TRBD1. V lost 4 bases to trimming and J lost 8 bases; unmatched junction nucleotides: 9. This CDR3 spans 15 amino acids. Germline V gene sequence: CDR1 SGDLS, CDR2 YYNGEE. Here the CDR3 reads CASSSSPGQGAGYTF. CDR3 nucleotides: TGTGCCAGCAGCTCCAGCCCGGGACAGGGGGCAGGCTACACCTTC. Combining the CDR3 with reference TRBV9 and TRBJ1-2 gives the whole variable domain DSGVTQTPKHLITATGQRVTLRCSPRSGDLSVYWYQQSLDQGLQFLIQYYNGEERAKGNILERFSAQQFPDLHSELNLSSLELGDSALYFCASSSSPGQGAGYTFGSGTRLTVV.

V usage is TRBV4-2 and J usage is TRBJ2-1; D is perhaps TRBD2 (6 bases). Germline-derived CDR1 and CDR2 are LGHNA and YNFKEQ. V gave up 0 bases and J gave up 11 bases, with 17 bases separating them. The CDR3 has 15 amino acids. The CDR3 nucleotides read TGTGCCAGCAGCCAAGAACAGGATAGGGGAGGAAAGCAGTTCTTC. Its translation is CASSQEQDRGGKQFF.

On this clone: At the DNA level, this CDR3 is encoded by other sequences in the same sample as well. This sequence joins TRBV18 and TRBJ2-1; D unresolved. This CDR3 is built from 15 residues. The ends were cut back, 6 bases at V and 0 bases at J, with 12 bases in the middle. Germline-derived CDR1 and CDR2 are KGHSH and LQKENI. The CDR3 bases are TGTGCCAGCTCTCCAGCCCTGAGCTCCTACAATGAGCAGTTCTTC. Translation: CASSPALSSYNEQFF.

This clone was detected only once. The V and J genes are TRBV21-1 and TRBJ2-5; TRBD1 is taken as the D call from the table, unchecked against the DNA. TRBV21-1 is a recognized pseudogene. CDR3 size: 17 residues. The CDR3 loop is CASSPNRGPSLRGTQYF. In nucleotides, the CDR3 is TGTGCCAGCAGCCCGAACAGGGGGCCCTCCTTAAGAGGGACCCAGTACTTC.

The chain uses TRBV5-1 and TRBJ2-7, with D tentatively TRBD1 (5 bases). Per germline, CDR1 SGHRS and CDR2 YFSETQ. Trimming stripped 2 bases from V and 6 bases from J, with 12 bases between. This CDR3 comprises 13 residues. The CDR3 region has the DNA TGCGCCAGCAGCTTCAACAGGAATACCGAGCAGTACTTC. Protein sequence: CASSFNRNTEQYF. The complete variable domain, with remaining parts taken from reference TRBV5-1 and TRBJ2-7, reads KAGVTQTPRYLIKTRGQQVTLSCSPISGHRSVSWYQQTPGQGLQFLFEYFSETQRNKGNFPGRFSGRQFSNSRSEMNVSTLELGDSALYLCASSFNRNTEQYFGPGTRLTVT.

The chain combines TRBV5-8 with TRBJ2-5; the D is unclear. Trimming shortened V by 6 bases and J by 3 bases, and 6 bases separated the two germline ends. Germline CDR1 is SGHTS and CDR2 is YDEGEE. The CDR3 is 11 amino acids. The CDR3 nucleotides read TGTGCCAGCAAACGGGAAGAGACCCAGTACTTC. It encodes CASKREETQYF.

The chain joins TRBV30 to TRBJ1-5, with D possibly being TRBD1 (6 bases). Trimming took 3 bases from V and 3 from J, leaving 12 bases between them. CDR1 and CDR2 from the germline V gene are GTSNPN and SVGIG (reference sequence). This CDR3 comprises 14 residues. For the CDR3, the DNA is TGTGCCTGGAGCTCAACAGGGATCAATCAGCCCCAGCATTTT. Translation gives CAWSSTGINQPQHF.

The gene calls are TRBV11-2 and TRBJ1-6; TRBD1 agrees at 10 bases. CDR1 is SGHAT, CDR2 FQNNGV, per germline. CDR3 length: 14 amino acids. The V and J ends lost 5 bases and 12 bases, in that order; junction bases with no gene match: 7. Here the CDR3 reads CASSEPGQGLPLHF. The CDR3 region has the DNA TGTGCCAGCAGCGAACCGGGACAGGGGTTACCCCTCCACTTT.

V gene TRBV29-1 combines with J gene TRBJ2-6; unclear D gene. Trimming took 7 bases from V and 3 from J, leaving 13 bases between them. The CDR3 length is 14 residues. CDR1 and CDR2 (germline): SQVTM, ANQGSEA. CDR3 DNA sequence: TGCAGCGCCGGGTTGACCGGTGGGGCCAACGTCCTGACTTTC. Its translation: CSAGLTGGANVLTF. Based on the CDR3 plus reference TRBV29-1 and TRBJ2-6, the full variable domain is SAVISQKPSRDICQRGTSLTIQCQVDSQVTMMFWYRQQPGQSLTLIATANQGSEATYESGFVIDKFPISRPNLTFSTLTVSNMSPEDSSIYLCSAGLTGGANVLTFGAGSRLTVL.